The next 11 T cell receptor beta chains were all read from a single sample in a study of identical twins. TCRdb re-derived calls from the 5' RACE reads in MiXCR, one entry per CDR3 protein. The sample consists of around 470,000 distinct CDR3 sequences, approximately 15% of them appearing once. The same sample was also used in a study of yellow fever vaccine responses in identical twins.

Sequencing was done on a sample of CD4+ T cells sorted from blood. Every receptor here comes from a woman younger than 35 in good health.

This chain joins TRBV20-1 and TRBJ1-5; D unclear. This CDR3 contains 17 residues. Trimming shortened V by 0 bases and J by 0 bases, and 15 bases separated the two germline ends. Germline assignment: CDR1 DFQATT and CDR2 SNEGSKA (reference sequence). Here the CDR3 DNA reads TGCAGTGCTAGAGATCAACGAGGGCTGTATAGCAATCAGCCCCAGCATTTT. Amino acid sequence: CSARDQRGLYSNQPQHF.

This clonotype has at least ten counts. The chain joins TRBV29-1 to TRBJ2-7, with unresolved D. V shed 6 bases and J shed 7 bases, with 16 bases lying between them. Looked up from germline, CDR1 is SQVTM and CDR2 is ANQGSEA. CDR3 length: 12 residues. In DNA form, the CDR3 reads TGCAGCGTGCAACCCAAGGACGGGGAGCAGTACTTC. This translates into CSVQPKDGEQYF.

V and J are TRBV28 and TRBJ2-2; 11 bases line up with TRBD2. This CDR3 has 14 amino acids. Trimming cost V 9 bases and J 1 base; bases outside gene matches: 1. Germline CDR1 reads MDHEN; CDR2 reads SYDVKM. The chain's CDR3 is CASLAGGNTGELFF. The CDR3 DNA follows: TGTGCCAGTCTAGCGGGAGGGAACACCGGGGAGCTGTTTTTT.

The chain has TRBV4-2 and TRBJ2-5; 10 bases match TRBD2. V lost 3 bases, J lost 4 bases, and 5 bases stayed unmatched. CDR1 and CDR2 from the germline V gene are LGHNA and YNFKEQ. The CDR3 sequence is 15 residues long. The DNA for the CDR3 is TGTGCCAGCAGCCAGAGCGGGGGGGCCGGAGAGACCCAGTACTTC. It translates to CASSQSGGAGETQYF.

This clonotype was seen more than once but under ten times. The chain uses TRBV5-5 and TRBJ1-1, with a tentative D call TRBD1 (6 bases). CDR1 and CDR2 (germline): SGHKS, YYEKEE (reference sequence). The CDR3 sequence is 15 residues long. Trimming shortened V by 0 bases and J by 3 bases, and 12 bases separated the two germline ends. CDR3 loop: CASSLAYAGDTEAFF. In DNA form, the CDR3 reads TGTGCCAGCAGCTTGGCTTATGCAGGGGACACTGAAGCTTTCTTT.

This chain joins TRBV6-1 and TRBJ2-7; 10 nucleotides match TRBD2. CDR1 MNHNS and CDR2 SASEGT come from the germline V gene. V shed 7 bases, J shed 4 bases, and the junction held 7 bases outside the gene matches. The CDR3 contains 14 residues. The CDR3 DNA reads TGTGCCAGCACCCTAGCGGGGGCGCAATACGAGCAGTACTTC. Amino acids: CASTLAGAQYEQYF.

The CDR3 protein is CASSIRSSSGTGELFF. DNA for the CDR3: TGCGCCAGCAGCATACGGTCTAGTTCGGGCACCGGGGAGCTGTTTTTT. The V and J genes are TRBV5-1 and TRBJ2-2; D is unresolved. There are 16 residues in the CDR3. V lost 4 bases to trimming and J lost 4 bases, with 17 bases between them. Per germline, CDR1 SGHRS and CDR2 YFSETQ.

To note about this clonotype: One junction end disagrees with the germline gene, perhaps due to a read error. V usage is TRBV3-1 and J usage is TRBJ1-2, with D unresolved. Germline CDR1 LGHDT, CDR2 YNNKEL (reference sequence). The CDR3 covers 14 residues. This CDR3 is CASSQLTSGGHSLF. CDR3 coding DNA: TGTGCCAGCAGCCAGTTAACTTCAGGAGGGCATAGTCTCTTC.

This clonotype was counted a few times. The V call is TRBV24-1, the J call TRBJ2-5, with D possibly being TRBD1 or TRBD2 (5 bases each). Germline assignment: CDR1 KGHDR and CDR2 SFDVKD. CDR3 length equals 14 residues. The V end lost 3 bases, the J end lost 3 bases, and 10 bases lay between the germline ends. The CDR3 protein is CATSDPGPKETQYF. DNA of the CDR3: TGTGCCACCAGTGATCCGGGGCCCAAAGAGACCCAGTACTTC.

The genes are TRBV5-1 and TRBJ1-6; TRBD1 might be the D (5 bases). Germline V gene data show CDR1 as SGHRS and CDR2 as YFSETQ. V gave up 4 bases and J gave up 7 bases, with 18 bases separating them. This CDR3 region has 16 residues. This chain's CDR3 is CASSGGLGPLNSPLHF. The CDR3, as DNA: TGCGCCAGCAGCGGGGGTTTGGGACCCCTGAATTCACCCCTCCACTTT.

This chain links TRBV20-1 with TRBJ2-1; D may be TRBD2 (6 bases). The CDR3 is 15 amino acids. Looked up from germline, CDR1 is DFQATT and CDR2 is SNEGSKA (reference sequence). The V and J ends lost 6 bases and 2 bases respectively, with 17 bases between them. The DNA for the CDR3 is TGCAGTGCCAACCTTGCGTTAGCGGCCTACAATGAGCAGTTCTTC. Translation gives CSANLALAAYNEQFF.